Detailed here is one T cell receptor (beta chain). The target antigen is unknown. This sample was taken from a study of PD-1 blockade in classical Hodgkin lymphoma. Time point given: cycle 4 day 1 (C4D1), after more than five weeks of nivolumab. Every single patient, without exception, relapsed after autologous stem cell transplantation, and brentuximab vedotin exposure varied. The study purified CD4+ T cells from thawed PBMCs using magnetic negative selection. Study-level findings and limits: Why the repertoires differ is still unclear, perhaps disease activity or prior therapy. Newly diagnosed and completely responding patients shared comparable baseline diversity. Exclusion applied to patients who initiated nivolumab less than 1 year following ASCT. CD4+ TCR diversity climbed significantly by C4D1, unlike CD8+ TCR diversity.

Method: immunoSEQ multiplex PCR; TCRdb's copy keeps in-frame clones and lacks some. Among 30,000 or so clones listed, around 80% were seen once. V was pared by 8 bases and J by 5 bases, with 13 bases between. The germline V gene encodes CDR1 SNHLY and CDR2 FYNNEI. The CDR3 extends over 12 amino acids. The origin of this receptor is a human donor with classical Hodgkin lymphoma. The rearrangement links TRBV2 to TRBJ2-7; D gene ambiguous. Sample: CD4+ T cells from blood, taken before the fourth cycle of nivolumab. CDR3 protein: CASLGRSNEQYF. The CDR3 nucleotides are TGTGCCAGCCTCGGCAGGTCCAACGAGCAGTACTTC. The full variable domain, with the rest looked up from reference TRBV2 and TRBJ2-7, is EPEVTQTPSHQVTQMGQEVILRCVPISNHLYFYWYRQILGQKVEFLVSFYNNEISEKSEIFDDQFSVERPDGSNFTLKIRSTKLEDSAMYFCASLGRSNEQYFGPGTRLTVT.